The 20 T cell receptor beta chains below all came from one sample that was sequenced in a study of shared clonotypes between healthy human individuals. Repertoires were generated with immunoSEQ multiplex PCR, while TCRdb's copy carries only in-frame clones and drops some. This table holds 780,000 or so clones, approximately 72% found once. Sequenced sample: memory CD4+ T cells sorted from blood. Subset reported: CD45RA-negative fraction. Receptor source: a woman aged 30 to 39 in good health.

V is TRBV28 and J is TRBJ2-1, with 7 bases fitting TRBD1. J gave up 4 bases and V 10 bases, and 13 bases lay outside the gene matches. Looked up from germline, CDR1 is MDHEN and CDR2 is SYDVKM. CDR3 length: 15 amino acids. The DNA for the CDR3 is TGTGCCATACGTGAGGGGGCCGCACGATACAATGAGCAGTTCTTC. Translating gives CAIREGAARYNEQFF.

This clone was detected only a few times. The chain carries TRBV6-5 and TRBJ1-5, with D possibly being TRBD1 (5 bases). The CDR3 is 15 residues long. V lost 6 bases, J lost 0 bases, and 12 bases lay in between. Germline V gene sequence: CDR1 MNHEY, CDR2 SVGAGI. CDR3 coding DNA: TGTGCCAGCAGCTCGGGACTGTCTAGCAATCAGCCCCAGCATTTT. Protein: CASSSGLSSNQPQHF.

This sequence joins TRBV11-2 and TRBJ2-1, with a tentative D call TRBD2 (5 bases). Trimming shortened V by 3 bases and J by 4 bases, and 13 bases separated the two germline ends. CDR1 is SGHAT, CDR2 FQNNGV, per germline. This CDR3 is built from 15 residues. The CDR3 coding sequence is TGTGCCAGCAGCTTTCTTGGAGGAGAATACAATGAGCAGTTCTTC. Amino acid sequence: CASSFLGGEYNEQFF.

This rearrangement joins TRBV9 to TRBJ2-3; possible D gene TRBD2, 7 bases. Germline V lookup: CDR1 SGDLS, CDR2 YYNGEE. The CDR3 covers 14 residues. Trimming cost V 7 bases and J 4 bases, with 16 bases left between them. CDR3 in DNA: TGTGCCAGCGAAAGAGGGGGGGGCGCAGATACGCAGTATTTT. Translation: CASERGGGADTQYF.

This clone was observed once. This rearrangement joins TRBV29-1 to TRBJ2-5, with 9 positions matching TRBD2. Trimming cost V 8 bases and J 4 bases; bases outside gene matches: 8. Germline values: CDR1 SQVTM, CDR2 ANQGSEA. The CDR3 extends over 13 amino acids. CDR3 in DNA: TGCAGCACCCAGGGACTAGCCGCAGAGACCCAGTACTTC. Protein product: CSTQGLAAETQYF.

The chain combines TRBV18 with TRBJ2-7; possible D gene TRBD1, 5 bases. Germline V gene lookup returns CDR1 KGHSH and CDR2 LQKENI. V lost 1 base and J 2 bases, leaving 9 bases between the germline ends. This CDR3 is built from 14 residues. CDR3: CASSPRGDPYEQYF. CDR3 nucleotides: TGTGCCAGCTCACCACGGGGCGATCCCTACGAGCAGTACTTC.

The rearrangement uses TRBV27 and TRBJ2-3; 7 bases agree with TRBD2. Trimming at V came to 5 bases and at J to 2 bases, leaving 7 bases not matched to a gene. The germline V gene encodes CDR1 MNHEY and CDR2 SMNVEV (reference sequence). There are 15 residues in the CDR3. The CDR3 DNA follows: TGTGCCAGCAGTCCCTATAGCGGGTCCACAGATACGCAGTATTTT. Protein sequence: CASSPYSGSTDTQYF.

The rearrangement links TRBV28 to TRBJ1-1; 7 bases line up with TRBD1. The CDR3 totals 14 residues. V lost 5 bases, J lost 7 bases, and 10 bases stayed unmatched. CDR1 is MDHEN, CDR2 SYDVKM, per germline. CDR3 in DNA: TGTGCCAGCAGTGGGGGGACAGAGTACAGTGAAGCTTTCTTT. Translated: CASSGGTEYSEAFF. The full variable domain, with the rest looked up from reference TRBV28 and TRBJ1-1, is DVKVTQSSRYLVKRTGEKVFLECVQDMDHENMFWYRQDPGLGLRLIYFSYDVKMKEKGDIPEGYSVSREKKERFSLILESASTNQTSMYLCASSGGTEYSEAFFGQGTRLTVV.

The rearrangement uses TRBV18 and TRBJ2-7; D gene ambiguous. CDR1 and CDR2 (germline): KGHSH, LQKENI. The germline V and J ends were trimmed by 2 bases and 5 bases, with 10 bases remaining between them. The CDR3 loop spans 13 amino acids. The CDR3 region has the DNA TGTGCCAGCTCACCATCCGGCATGCACGAGCAGTACTTC. Residues: CASSPSGMHEQYF. Full variable domain (missing parts from reference TRBV18 and TRBJ2-7): NAGVMQNPRHLVRRRGQEARLRCSPMKGHSHVYWYRQLPEEGLKFMVYLQKENIIDESGMPKERFSAEFPKEGPSILRIQQVVRGDSAAYFCASSPSGMHEQYFGPGTRLTVT.

This chain links TRBV10-3 with TRBJ1-1, with D perhaps TRBD1 (5 bases). The germline CDR1 and CDR2 sequences are ENHRY and SYGVKD. V lost 7 bases, J lost 3 bases, and 12 bases lay in between. This CDR3 contains 13 residues. CDR3: CAINEGPHTEAFF. In nucleotides, the CDR3 is TGTGCCATCAACGAGGGGCCTCACACTGAAGCTTTCTTT.

V is TRBV10-3 and J is TRBJ1-4; D not resolved. The CDR3 has 16 residues. The germline gives CDR1 ENHRY, CDR2 SYGVKD. Deletions cut 3 bases from V and 0 bases from J, with 11 bases between. The CDR3 sequence: CAISDEGGPTNEKLFF. The CDR3 DNA sequence: TGTGCCATCAGTGATGAGGGAGGGCCAACTAATGAAAAACTGTTTTTT.

The V and J genes are TRBV28 and TRBJ2-5, with D maybe TRBD2 (5 bases). Per the germline V gene, CDR1 is MDHEN and CDR2 is SYDVKM. The CDR3 extends over 14 amino acids. The V end lost 0 bases, the J end lost 3 bases, and 8 bases lay between the germline ends. This CDR3 is CASSLWTTKETQYF. DNA of the CDR3: TGTGCCAGCAGTTTATGGACTACAAAAGAGACCCAGTACTTC. Looking up the rest from reference TRBV28 and TRBJ2-5 gives the full variable domain: DVKVTQSSRYLVKRTGEKVFLECVQDMDHENMFWYRQDPGLGLRLIYFSYDVKMKEKGDIPEGYSVSREKKERFSLILESASTNQTSMYLCASSLWTTKETQYFGPGTRLLVL.

The chain links TRBV4-1 to TRBJ1-3; 10 bases are a match to TRBD1. V lost 3 bases and J lost 3; bases outside the gene matches: 5. The CDR3 runs to 16 residues. In germline, CDR1 is MGHRA, CDR2 YSYEKL. The CDR3 protein is CASSHEDRGFGNTIYF. The CDR3 nucleotides are TGCGCCAGCAGCCATGAGGACAGGGGGTTTGGAAACACCATATATTTT.

The chain has TRBV19 and TRBJ2-7; D possibly uses TRBD1 or TRBD2 (5 bases each). Germline V gene sequence: CDR1 LNHDA, CDR2 SQIVND (reference sequence). The CDR3 is 18 residues long. Deletions cut 0 bases from V and 4 bases from J, with 22 bases between. The CDR3 DNA is TGTGCCAGTAGTATAGAAAACCCGCGTCCGGGGACGGTTTACGAGCAGTACTTC. It yields the protein CASSIENPRPGTVYEQYF.

The chain couples TRBV28 to TRBJ2-7; 8 nucleotides line up with TRBD1. Germline assignment: CDR1 MDHEN and CDR2 SYDVKM. The CDR3 has 13 amino acids. V was clipped by 8 bases and J by 4 bases; unmatched bases: 7. The DNA for the CDR3 is TGTGCCAGCTCCAGAGGACAGGGTTACGAGCAGTACTTC. Its translation is CASSRGQGYEQYF. Based on the CDR3 plus reference TRBV28 and TRBJ2-7, the full variable domain is DVKVTQSSRYLVKRTGEKVFLECVQDMDHENMFWYRQDPGLGLRLIYFSYDVKMKEKGDIPEGYSVSREKKERFSLILESASTNQTSMYLCASSRGQGYEQYFGPGTRLTVT.

This rearrangement joins TRBV19 to TRBJ1-5, with D unresolved. With 3 bases removed from V and 6 bases from J, the gap between germline ends came to 15 bases. Germline assignment: CDR1 LNHDA and CDR2 SQIVND (reference sequence). The CDR3 is 15 residues long. The CDR3 DNA follows: TGTGCCAGTAGTATGGAGGCGGGTCCGGGTCAGCCCCAGCATTTT. Translation: CASSMEAGPGQPQHF. Full variable domain (remainder filled in from reference TRBV19 and TRBJ1-5): DGGITQSPKYLFRKEGQNVTLSCEQNLNHDAMYWYRQDPGQGLRLIYYSQIVNDFQKGDIAEGYSVSREKKESFPLTVTSAQKNPTAFYLCASSMEAGPGQPQHFGDGTRLSIL.

The V and J genes are TRBV5-1 and TRBJ2-5; unclear D gene. Germline CDR1 and CDR2: SGHRS and YFSETQ. Between the trimmed V and J ends, which lost 1 base and 2 bases, there was a span of 12 bases. There are 15 residues in the CDR3. The CDR3 region is CASSLTGNPQETQYF. The CDR3 DNA reads as TGCGCCAGCAGCTTGACGGGCAACCCGCAAGAGACCCAGTACTTC. The variable domain in full, completed from reference TRBV5-1 and TRBJ2-5, reads KAGVTQTPRYLIKTRGQQVTLSCSPISGHRSVSWYQQTPGQGLQFLFEYFSETQRNKGNFPGRFSGRQFSNSRSEMNVSTLELGDSALYLCASSLTGNPQETQYFGPGTRLLVL.

The V call is TRBV11-2, the J call TRBJ2-7; 9 bases line up with TRBD1. The germline CDR1 and CDR2 sequences are SGHAT and FQNNGV. With 5 bases clipped from V and 6 bases from J, the junction kept 8 bases outside the gene matches. The length of the CDR3 is 14 residues. The CDR3 DNA reads as TGTGCCAGCAGCACCTCGGACAGGGGAGGCGAGCAGTACTTC. Its protein product is CASSTSDRGGEQYF.

The chain combines TRBV4-1 with TRBJ2-3; TRBD2 aligns across 9 bases. CDR1 is MGHRA, CDR2 YSYEKL, per germline. Trimming at V came to 2 bases and at J to 1 base, leaving 7 bases not matched to a gene. The CDR3 spans 17 residues. The CDR3 loop is CASSQPRLAARTDTQYF. CDR3 in DNA: TGCGCCAGCAGCCAACCGAGACTAGCGGCTCGCACAGATACGCAGTATTTT.

This clone was seen a handful of times. This chain links TRBV2 with TRBJ1-5, with D tentatively TRBD1 (5 bases). The germline gives CDR1 SNHLY, CDR2 FYNNEI. The CDR3 has 14 residues. Trimming left V 8 bases short and J 3 bases short, with 14 bases between. As DNA, the CDR3 is TGTGCCAGCGGCCCTGGGACGGCCAATCAGCCCCAGCATTTT. Translating it yields CASGPGTANQPQHF.